This paragraph reports one T cell receptor (beta chain). The sample comes from a study of blood T cell repertoires in COVID-19. Study details: Nucleic acid was either cDNA or gDNA, and it came from T cells, B-cell-depleted T cells, or PBMCs.

In the study's own analysis: Scientists estimated how many nucleated cells there were by amplifying reference gene primers. Clones were sequenced by immunoSEQ multiplex PCR, and TCRdb holds only the in-frame ones, with some missing. V, J and clone size are those of that table, while D and trimming were read from the DNA. In the table there are 210,000 or so clones, approximately 80% of which are singletons. The CDR3 is made up of 15 amino acids. The germline V gene encodes CDR1 SGHAT and CDR2 FQNNGV. V gave up 1 base and J gave up 4 bases; unmatched junction bases: 5. This sequence originates from a woman in her 40s with acute COVID-19. The J gene is TRBJ2-5, the V gene TRBV11-2, with TRBD2 matching 8 bases. The sequencing sample was made of PBMCs or T cells enriched from blood (not recorded which). The CDR3 protein is CASSLGGLGVETQYF. CDR3 sequence (DNA): TGTGCCAGCAGCTTAGGGGGACTAGGGGTAGAGACCCAGTACTTC.